Shown below are 24 T cell receptor beta chains from a single sample sequenced in a study of cytomegalovirus exposure and HLA in healthy donors. Libraries were prepared by immunoSEQ multiplex PCR; TCRdb keeps only in-frame clonotypes and omits some of them. The table has a few hundred thousand clones, roughly 90% seen once. The sequenced sample consisted of PBMCs. These receptors all come from a woman aged 18-29 years in good health and CMV-seronegative.

The V and J genes are TRBV5-4 and TRBJ1-6; maybe TRBD1 (6 bases). The V end lost 4 bases, the J end lost 4 bases, and 6 bases lay between the germline ends. The CDR3 is 13 residues long. Germline V CDR1 and CDR2: SGHNT, YYREEE (reference sequence). CDR3 protein: CASSGQYNSPLHF. In DNA, the CDR3 is TGTGCCAGCAGCGGACAGTATAATTCACCCCTCCACTTT. Filled out from reference TRBV5-4 and TRBJ1-6, the complete variable domain reads ETGVTQSPTHLIKTRGQQVTLRCSSQSGHNTVSWYQQALGQGPQFIFQYYREEENGRGNFPPRFSGLQFPNYSSELNVNALELDDSALYLCASSGQYNSPLHFGNGTRLTVT.

The J gene is TRBJ2-3, the V gene TRBV9, with D possibly matching TRBD2 (6 bases). V was trimmed by 0 bases and J by 4 bases, leaving 15 bases between them. The CDR3 has 16 amino acids. Germline CDR1 reads SGDLS; CDR2 reads YYNGEE. The CDR3: CASSVGGLPTADTQYF. DNA for the CDR3: TGTGCCAGCAGCGTAGGCGGACTACCTACCGCAGATACGCAGTATTTT.

V gene TRBV5-1 combines with J gene TRBJ2-7, with D tentatively TRBD1 (5 bases). Looked up from germline, CDR1 is SGHRS and CDR2 is YFSETQ. Trimming cost V 0 bases and J 2 bases, with 15 bases left between them. The CDR3 covers 16 residues. CDR3 sequence (DNA): TGCGCCAGCAGCTTGGAGGGGCCCGGGTCCCCCTACGAGCAGTACTTC. This sequence encodes CASSLEGPGSPYEQYF.

This chain links TRBV7-9 with TRBJ1-2; D possibly corresponds to TRBD1 (6 bases). Trimming stripped 6 bases from V and 2 bases from J, with 22 bases between. Germline V lookup: CDR1 SEHNR, CDR2 FQNEAQ (reference sequence). CDR3 length: 17 amino acids. CDR3 in amino acids: CASSQKRRGLLNYGYTF. CDR3 DNA sequence: TGTGCCAGCAGTCAAAAACGTAGGGGGTTACTAAACTATGGCTACACCTTC.

The chain joins TRBV14 to TRBJ1-6; D possibly corresponds to TRBD1 (5 bases). The CDR3 covers 16 residues. The V and J ends lost 3 bases and 7 bases respectively, with 16 bases between them. CDR1 and CDR2 from the germline V gene are SGHDN and FVKESK. The DNA for the CDR3 is TGTGCCAGCAGCCAGATAGCGGGACGGAGGAATTCACCCCTCCACTTT. Protein product: CASSQIAGRRNSPLHF.

This clone is a singleton in its sample. The V call is TRBV7-6, the J call TRBJ2-5, with 8 bases fitting TRBD2. The V and J ends lost 9 bases and 4 bases, in that order; junction bases with no gene match: 10. Germline assignment: CDR1 SGHVS and CDR2 FNYEAQ. The CDR3 spans 14 residues. CDR3 loop: CASNNLAGRETQYF. CDR3 DNA sequence: TGTGCCAGTAATAACTTAGCGGGAAGAGAGACCCAGTACTTC. Drawing the rest from reference TRBV7-6 and TRBJ2-5, the complete variable domain is GAGVSQSPRYKVTKRGQDVALRCDPISGHVSLYWYRQALGQGPEFLTYFNYEAQQDKSGLPNDRFSAERPEGSISTLTIQRTEQRDSAMYRCASNNLAGRETQYFGPGTRLLVL.

The chain uses TRBV19 and TRBJ2-3; a weak D match, TRBD2 (5 bases). The CDR3 extends over 16 amino acids. The V gene lost 7 bases and the J gene lost 1 base, with 18 bases spanning the gap. CDR1 and CDR2 (germline): LNHDA, SQIVND (reference sequence). This chain's CDR3 is CASTREGSGRTDTQYF. In DNA form, the CDR3 reads TGTGCCAGTACCCGCGAGGGAAGCGGTCGCACAGATACGCAGTATTTT.

This rearrangement joins TRBV5-6 to TRBJ2-2; D gene unclear. The CDR3 spans 15 residues. The ends were cut back, 0 bases at V and 6 bases at J, with 12 bases in the middle. The germline gives CDR1 SGHDT, CDR2 YYEEEE. The CDR3: CASSLAAQPSGELFF. The DNA for the CDR3 is TGTGCCAGCAGCTTGGCCGCACAGCCTTCCGGGGAGCTGTTTTTT.

A single count supports this clone. The chain is built from TRBV9 and TRBJ2-1; TRBD2 agrees at 8 bases. This CDR3 has 13 amino acids. After removal of 4 bases from V and 9 bases from J, the junction contained 6 bases not matched to a gene. Germline loops: CDR1 SGDLS, CDR2 YYNGEE. The DNA of the CDR3 is TGTGCCAGCAGCCCCGGGAGCGGGGGTGAGCAGTTCTTC. Its translation: CASSPGSGGEQFF.

The chain employs TRBV11-2 and TRBJ2-2, with TRBD2 as a possible D gene (5 bases). Trimming left V 0 bases short and J 4 bases short, with 21 bases between. The germline CDR1 and CDR2 sequences are SGHAT and FQNNGV. This CDR3 contains 19 residues. CDR3 sequence reads: CASSLDRSQTTRATGELFF. For the CDR3, the DNA is TGTGCCAGCAGCTTAGATAGGTCTCAAACCACTAGAGCCACCGGGGAGCTGTTTTTT. The entire variable domain, with the rest obtained from reference TRBV11-2 and TRBJ2-2, is as follows: EAGVAQSPRYKIIEKRQSVAFWCNPISGHATLYWYQQILGQGPKLLIQFQNNGVVDDSQLPKDRFSAERLKGVDSTLKIQPAKLEDSAVYLCASSLDRSQTTRATGELFFGEGSRLTVL.

The V call is TRBV2, the J call TRBJ1-4; weak D call: TRBD1 (5 bases). Trimming left V 7 bases short and J 7 bases short, with 19 bases between. The CDR3 is 15 amino acids. Looked up from germline, CDR1 is SNHLY and CDR2 is FYNNEI. Here the CDR3 reads CASTLSEAGGEKLFF. As DNA, the CDR3 is TGTGCCAGCACCCTTTCAGAGGCCGGGGGTGAAAAACTGTTTTTT.

The genes are TRBV28 and TRBJ2-7; 9 nucleotides line up with TRBD1. This CDR3 contains 15 residues. Losses at the gene ends were 4 bases for V and 5 bases for J; bases not matched to a gene: 9. Germline CDR1 MDHEN, CDR2 SYDVKM. The CDR3 DNA is TGTGCCAGCAGTTCCGGGACAGGGCCGGTGGACGAGCAGTACTTC. Translated: CASSSGTGPVDEQYF.

This chain joins TRBV9 and TRBJ2-1; no clear D. The germline CDR1 and CDR2 sequences are SGDLS and YYNGEE. V lost 1 base to trimming and J lost 9 bases, with 11 bases between them. This CDR3 contains 13 residues. CDR3 in amino acids: CASSVTTESEQFF. Written as DNA, the CDR3 is TGTGCCAGCAGCGTAACTACGGAATCTGAGCAGTTCTTC. Looking up the rest from reference TRBV9 and TRBJ2-1 gives the full variable domain: DSGVTQTPKHLITATGQRVTLRCSPRSGDLSVYWYQQSLDQGLQFLIQYYNGEERAKGNILERFSAQQFPDLHSELNLSSLELGDSALYFCASSVTTESEQFFGPGTRLTVL.

J is TRBJ2-7 and V is TRBV28; possibly TRBD2 for D (6 bases). The CDR3 consists of 16 residues. Trimming removed 3 bases at V and 6 bases at J, with 21 bases between. Germline CDR1 and CDR2: MDHEN and SYDVKM. CDR3 DNA sequence: TGTGCCAGCAGTTTTGGCCCTCTCGGGGAGGTGTTCGAGCAGTACTTC. Translation: CASSFGPLGEVFEQYF.

The chain couples TRBV28 to TRBJ2-5; the match to TRBD1 covers 7 bases. J lost 2 bases, V lost 2 bases, and 5 bases had no gene match. This CDR3 is 15 amino acids long. Germline V CDR1 and CDR2: MDHEN, SYDVKM. CDR3 bases: TGTGCCAGCAGTTTAGGGAGACAGGGTCAAGAGACCCAGTACTTC. It translates to CASSLGRQGQETQYF.

This chain links TRBV25-1 with TRBJ1-2; TRBD1 agrees at 11 bases. Germline assignment: CDR1 MGHDK and CDR2 SYGVNS. With V trimmed by 2 bases and J by 3 bases, 8 bases remained unmatched. This CDR3 has 17 amino acids. CDR3 loop: CASSEPPRTGGDYGYTF. In nucleotides, the CDR3 is TGTGCCAGCAGTGAACCCCCTCGGACAGGGGGCGACTATGGCTACACCTTC.

V usage is TRBV9 and J usage is TRBJ2-1; 7 bases agree with TRBD1. V lost 3 bases, J lost 0 bases, and 6 bases stayed unmatched. Germline CDR1 SGDLS, CDR2 YYNGEE. There are 16 residues in the CDR3. This CDR3 is CASSEGSGGSYNEQFF. The CDR3 DNA follows: TGTGCCAGCAGCGAGGGGTCAGGGGGCTCCTACAATGAGCAGTTCTTC.

This chain links TRBV4-1 with TRBJ2-2; weak D call: TRBD1 (5 bases). The length of the CDR3 is 17 residues. Germline V gene data show CDR1 as MGHRA and CDR2 as YSYEKL. The V end was cut by 1 base, the J end by 0 bases, with 12 bases between. CDR3 residues: CASSQGDRKTNTGELFF. The CDR3 coding sequence is TGCGCCAGCAGCCAAGGAGACAGAAAAACGAACACCGGGGAGCTGTTTTTT.

This sequence joins TRBV6-5 and TRBJ2-3, with D tentatively TRBD2 (7 bases). CDR1 is MNHEY, CDR2 SVGAGI, per germline. The CDR3 sequence is 14 residues long. V was clipped by 6 bases and J by 10 bases, with 20 bases between them. CDR3 residues: CASSRGGGRGAQYF. DNA for the CDR3: TGTGCCAGCAGCCGGGGCGGGGGCAGAGGGGCGCAGTATTTT.

This chain uses TRBV7-6 with TRBJ1-1, with D unclear. Germline V gives CDR1 SGHVS, CDR2 FNYEAQ. V was shortened by 4 bases and J by 1 base, with 10 bases between the two germline ends. The CDR3 covers 14 residues. For the CDR3, the DNA is TGTGCCAGCAGCTCGCGGATCTCGAACACTGAAGCTTTCTTT. This gives the protein CASSSRISNTEAFF.

This clone came up a few times. This chain connects TRBV19 to TRBJ2-1, with D possibly matching TRBD2 (5 bases). This CDR3 is 13 amino acids long. V lost 6 bases to trimming and J lost 0 bases, with 6 bases between them. Germline-derived CDR1 and CDR2 are LNHDA and SQIVND (reference sequence). CDR3: CASRGSSYNEQFF. CDR3 sequence (DNA): TGTGCCAGTAGAGGGAGCTCCTACAATGAGCAGTTCTTC.

J is TRBJ2-1 and V is TRBV9; 7 bases match TRBD2. Germline loops: CDR1 SGDLS, CDR2 YYNGEE. After removal of 0 bases from V and 3 bases from J, the junction contained 6 bases not matched to a gene. The CDR3 runs to 16 residues. The CDR3: CASSVAPSGNYNEQFF. In DNA form, the CDR3 reads TGTGCCAGCAGCGTAGCCCCTAGCGGAAACTACAATGAGCAGTTCTTC.

The V call is TRBV28, the J call TRBJ2-7; 8 nucleotides agree with TRBD1. Trimming cost V 6 bases and J 4 bases; bases outside gene matches: 11. This CDR3 is built from 15 residues. Germline V CDR1 and CDR2: MDHEN, SYDVKM. CDR3 sequence reads: CASSWSPRQGYEQYF. The CDR3 DNA follows: TGTGCCAGCAGCTGGTCTCCTAGACAGGGGTACGAGCAGTACTTC.

CDR3 amino acids: CASSVGARVGSFTDTQYF. The CDR3 DNA reads TGTGCCAGCAGCGTGGGGGCCCGGGTGGGATCCTTCACAGATACGCAGTATTTT. The rearrangement uses TRBV9 and TRBJ2-3; D possibly corresponds to TRBD1 (6 bases). There are 18 residues in the CDR3. V lost 2 bases, J lost 2 bases, and 21 bases lay in between. CDR1 SGDLS and CDR2 YYNGEE come from the germline V gene.